The 30 T cell receptor beta chains in this list originate from one sample, sequenced in a study of cytomegalovirus exposure and HLA in healthy donors. PCR involved 60 Vbeta and 13 Jbeta primers. Data came from immunoSEQ multiplex PCR; TCRdb stores just in-frame clones and leaves some out. The table lists roughly 100,000 clones, approximately 79% of them singletons, with roughly 5% in the top ten. Source material: PBMCs. The origin of the receptors is a man aged 55 to 69 in good health and CMV-seropositive.

The chain uses TRBV9 and TRBJ1-3; no clear D gene. V gave up 0 bases and J gave up 4 bases, with 11 bases separating them. CDR3 length: 15 amino acids. In germline, CDR1 is SGDLS, CDR2 YYNGEE. The CDR3 nucleotides are TGTGCCAGCAGCGTAGAGAGGGCAGTCGGAAACACCATATATTTT. As protein: CASSVERAVGNTIYF.

The chain uses TRBV5-1 and TRBJ2-1; D is ambiguous. Germline V gene data show CDR1 as SGHRS and CDR2 as YFSETQ. The germline V and J ends were trimmed by 0 bases and 2 bases, with 9 bases remaining between them. The CDR3 contains 15 residues. The CDR3 bases are TGCGCCAGCAGCTTGGACCGGGTGCCCTACAATGAGCAGTTCTTC. Amino acids: CASSLDRVPYNEQFF.

The rearrangement links TRBV30 to TRBJ2-1, with 9 bases that match TRBD2. CDR1 and CDR2 (germline): GTSNPN, SVGIG (reference sequence). V gave up 2 bases and J gave up 15 bases; unmatched junction bases: 11. The CDR3 length is 13 residues. The DNA of the CDR3 is TGTGCCTGGAGTTTCAATTCCGGGACTAGCCCGTTCTTC. Its translation: CAWSFNSGTSPFF.

This chain joins TRBV6-1 and TRBJ2-7; D gene ambiguous. The CDR3 length is 15 residues. Germline CDR1 is MNHNS and CDR2 is SASEGT. V lost 2 bases to trimming and J lost 7 bases, with 18 bases between them. The CDR3 sequence is CASSESSAGLGEQYF. CDR3 in DNA: TGTGCCAGCAGTGAATCATCGGCAGGCCTGGGTGAGCAGTACTTC.

The chain joins TRBV27 to TRBJ1-5; 7 positions match TRBD1. The CDR3 is 13 residues long. In germline, CDR1 is MNHEY, CDR2 SMNVEV (reference sequence). V was clipped by 6 bases and J by 6 bases; unmatched bases: 5. CDR3 in DNA: TGTGCCAGCAGCCCGACAGGGTCTCAGCCCCAGCATTTT. Translation: CASSPTGSQPQHF.

The genes are TRBV29-1 and TRBJ1-1; tentative D call: TRBD1 (5 bases). The ends were cut back, 6 bases at V and 1 base at J, with 15 bases in the middle. Germline V gives CDR1 SQVTM, CDR2 ANQGSEA. The CDR3 contains 14 residues. CDR3 amino acids: CSVIRGTANTEAFF. The CDR3 bases are TGCAGCGTCATAAGGGGAACCGCGAACACTGAAGCTTTCTTT.

The genes are TRBV7-9 and TRBJ2-1; 8 bases are a match to TRBD1. Germline values: CDR1 SEHNR, CDR2 FQNEAQ (reference sequence). The CDR3 is 15 residues long. Losses at the gene ends were 5 bases for V and 8 bases for J; bases not matched to a gene: 11. In nucleotides, the CDR3 is TGTGCCAGCAGCGAGATTACCGGACAGGGCGATGAGCAGTTCTTC. Translation: CASSEITGQGDEQFF.

The chain joins TRBV14 to TRBJ2-3, with a weak D call TRBD2 (6 bases). Germline V gives CDR1 SGHDN, CDR2 FVKESK. This CDR3 has 15 residues. V was trimmed by 3 bases and J by 3 bases, leaving 13 bases between them. As DNA, the CDR3 is TGTGCCAGCAGCCACAATACCGGGACTACAGATACGCAGTATTTT. It encodes CASSHNTGTTDTQYF.

This clone was detected only once. The V gene is TRBV6-5, the J gene TRBJ1-4; 7 bases align to TRBD1. Germline CDR1 reads MNHEY; CDR2 reads SVGAGI. Losses at the gene ends were 4 bases for V and 5 bases for J; bases not matched to a gene: 4. There are 14 residues in the CDR3. The CDR3 sequence: CASSFTGANEKLFF. The DNA for the CDR3 is TGTGCCAGCAGTTTTACAGGGGCAAATGAAAAACTGTTTTTT.

The rearrangement links TRBV6-5 to TRBJ2-2; 9 nucleotides agree with TRBD1. Germline CDR1 and CDR2: MNHEY and SVGAGI. V shed 6 bases and J 3 bases; nucleotides not matched to a gene: 2. The CDR3 runs 14 residues. The CDR3 sequence is CASSRTGDTGELFF. The CDR3 DNA is TGTGCCAGCAGCCGGACAGGGGACACCGGGGAGCTGTTTTTT.

The chain uses TRBV27 and TRBJ2-7; a weak D match, TRBD2 (6 bases). V lost 6 bases to trimming and J lost 2 bases, with 14 bases between them. From germline, CDR1 is MNHEY and CDR2 SMNVEV (reference sequence). The CDR3 runs to 14 residues. The CDR3 here is CASSSGTPTYEQYF. In DNA form, the CDR3 reads TGTGCCAGCAGCTCCGGGACTCCGACCTACGAGCAGTACTTC.

V usage is TRBV15 and J usage is TRBJ2-7; TRBD2 matches at 8 bases. This CDR3 has 14 amino acids. CDR1 is LNHNV and CDR2 is YYDKDF in the germline V gene (reference sequence). After removal of 1 base from V and 3 bases from J, the junction contained 2 bases not matched to a gene. Here the CDR3 DNA reads TGTGCCACCAGCAGAGTGGCGGGGGGCTACGAGCAGTACTTC. Protein: CATSRVAGGYEQYF.

The table lists this clone with a few counts. The chain combines TRBV5-1 with TRBJ2-1; 7 bases map to TRBD2. Looked up from germline, CDR1 is SGHRS and CDR2 is YFSETQ. V lost 4 bases to trimming and J lost 1 base; unmatched junction nucleotides: 11. The CDR3 is made up of 17 amino acids. CDR3 region: CASSPLTGGSSYNEQFF. The CDR3 nucleotides are TGCGCCAGCAGCCCCCTCACGGGGGGAAGTTCCTACAATGAGCAGTTCTTC. Full variable domain (remainder filled in from reference TRBV5-1 and TRBJ2-1): KAGVTQTPRYLIKTRGQQVTLSCSPISGHRSVSWYQQTPGQGLQFLFEYFSETQRNKGNFPGRFSGRQFSNSRSEMNVSTLELGDSALYLCASSPLTGGSSYNEQFFGPGTRLTVL.

The chain combines TRBV5-4 with TRBJ1-3; the match to TRBD1 covers 7 bases. The CDR3 totals 16 residues. Germline V gene lookup returns CDR1 SGHNT and CDR2 YYREEE (reference sequence). V shed 4 bases, J shed 1 base, and the junction held 8 bases outside the gene matches. The chain's CDR3 is CASSPDRPASGNTIYF. The CDR3 DNA follows: TGTGCCAGCAGCCCGGACAGGCCTGCATCTGGAAACACCATATATTTT.

This chain joins TRBV6-5 and TRBJ1-6; a possible D gene is TRBD1 (6 bases). Per germline, CDR1 MNHEY and CDR2 SVGAGI. V dropped 11 bases and J dropped 8 bases, with 16 bases sitting between them. CDR3 length equals 13 residues. The chain's CDR3 is CAVRRDMDSPLHF. The CDR3 region has the DNA TGTGCCGTGCGCCGGGACATGGATTCACCCCTCCACTTT.

CDR3 amino acids: CASSSGSGTRSTDTQYF. The CDR3 DNA reads TGCGCCAGCAGCTCCGGTAGCGGGACAAGGAGCACAGATACGCAGTATTTT. The J gene is TRBJ2-3, the V gene TRBV5-1; TRBD2 aligns across 8 bases. J lost 0 bases, V lost 3 bases, and 9 bases had no gene match. Germline V gives CDR1 SGHRS, CDR2 YFSETQ. The CDR3 has 17 amino acids. The full variable domain, in which reference TRBV5-1 and TRBJ2-3 provide the parts outside the CDR3, is KAGVTQTPRYLIKTRGQQVTLSCSPISGHRSVSWYQQTPGQGLQFLFEYFSETQRNKGNFPGRFSGRQFSNSRSEMNVSTLELGDSALYLCASSSGSGTRSTDTQYFGPGTRLTVL.

The V gene is TRBV11-3, the J gene TRBJ2-2; maybe TRBD1 (6 bases). This CDR3 is built from 15 residues. V was cut by 3 bases and J by 5 bases, with 13 bases left in between. Germline V gene lookup returns CDR1 SGHNT and CDR2 YENEEA. CDR3 protein: CASSFPGVKTGELFF. The CDR3 bases are TGTGCCAGCAGCTTCCCAGGGGTCAAGACCGGGGAGCTGTTTTTT.

The chain links TRBV10-2 to TRBJ1-2; D unclear. Trimming took 6 bases from V and 8 from J, leaving 13 bases between them. Germline lookup yields CDR1 WSHSY and CDR2 SAAADI. The CDR3 length is 12 residues. CDR3 sequence (DNA): TGCGCCAGCAGGCGACCAGGTGCGGGCTACACCTTC. This sequence encodes CASRRPGAGYTF.

The chain has TRBV6-1 and TRBJ2-7; D perhaps matches TRBD2 (6 bases). CDR1 and CDR2 from the germline V gene are MNHNS and SASEGT. V lost 7 bases, J lost 2 bases, and 12 bases lay in between. This CDR3 has 13 residues. CDR3 sequence reads: CASTDGGAYEQYF. The CDR3, as DNA: TGTGCCAGCACTGATGGAGGGGCCTACGAGCAGTACTTC.

This clone was counted once. The V gene is TRBV9, the J gene TRBJ2-1; 9 nucleotides agree with TRBD2. The CDR3 is made up of 19 amino acids. From germline, CDR1 is SGDLS and CDR2 YYNGEE. V shed 0 bases and J 4 bases; nucleotides not matched to a gene: 14. The CDR3 nucleotides are TGTGCCAGCAGCGTAGCTCCCGAGAGCGGGGGGTTCTCGTACAATGAGCAGTTCTTC. It codes for CASSVAPESGGFSYNEQFF.

This clone was found once. The chain employs TRBV6-5 and TRBJ2-5; 10 positions match TRBD2. V gave up 4 bases and J gave up 5 bases; unmatched junction bases: 10. Germline assignment: CDR1 MNHEY and CDR2 SVGAGI. CDR3 length: 16 amino acids. The CDR3 sequence is CASSSRAGGSRETQYF. CDR3 DNA: TGTGCCAGCAGTTCCAGAGCGGGGGGGTCTAGGGAGACCCAGTACTTC.

The chain has TRBV7-2 and TRBJ2-2; no clear D. The CDR3 covers 15 residues. Germline-derived CDR1 and CDR2 are SGHTA and FQGNSA. Between the trimmed V and J ends, which lost 0 bases and 0 bases, there was a span of 5 bases. CDR3 sequence reads: CASSLALTNTGELFF. In DNA, the CDR3 is TGTGCCAGCAGCTTAGCCCTAACGAACACCGGGGAGCTGTTTTTT.

The chain links TRBV5-1 to TRBJ1-2; tentative D call: TRBD1 (5 bases). Per germline, CDR1 SGHRS and CDR2 YFSETQ. This CDR3 comprises 14 residues. V lost 0 bases to trimming and J lost 6 bases, with 12 bases between them. CDR3 coding DNA: TGCGCCAGCAGCTTGGGGCAGGGAGGCGATGGCTACACCTTC. Protein product: CASSLGQGGDGYTF.

The V gene is TRBV7-8, the J gene TRBJ1-6; a weak D match, TRBD1 (6 bases). The CDR3 covers 17 residues. In germline, CDR1 is SGHVS, CDR2 FQNEAQ. V dropped 2 bases and J dropped 5 bases, with 16 bases sitting between them. CDR3 sequence (DNA): TGTGCCAGCAGCTTAAGGGGCCGACAGGAGGATAATTCACCCCTCCACTTT. It codes for CASSLRGRQEDNSPLHF.

For this clone: Its ends do not fully match the called genes, so a read error is possible. Within the sample, other DNA sequences also encode this same CDR3. The chain joins TRBV19 to TRBJ2-2, with 7 bases identical to TRBD1. Looked up from germline, CDR1 is LNHDA and CDR2 is SQIVND (reference sequence). This CDR3 is built from 15 residues. The CDR3, as DNA: TGTGCCAGTAGCCTTCAGACAGGGATCACCGGGGAGCTGTTTTTC. The encoded protein is CASSLQTGITGELFF.

This clone was seen only once. This chain connects TRBV28 to TRBJ1-3; D may be TRBD1 (5 bases). Trimming removed 2 bases at V and 0 bases at J, with 11 bases between. The CDR3 runs 16 residues. Germline CDR1 is MDHEN and CDR2 is SYDVKM. The CDR3: CASSLQGIGSGNTIYF. The CDR3 region has the DNA TGTGCCAGCAGTTTACAGGGTATAGGCTCTGGAAACACCATATATTTT.

The V call is TRBV4-2, the J call TRBJ2-2; 7 nucleotides match TRBD1. This CDR3 is 17 amino acids long. CDR1 and CDR2 (germline): LGHNA, YNFKEQ. V was pared by 0 bases and J by 5 bases, with 9 bases of the junction left unmatched. CDR3 coding DNA: TGTGCCAGCAGCCAAGAAGCAAGGGGGCAAGGAACCGGGGAGCTGTTTTTT. Protein: CASSQEARGQGTGELFF.

The chain uses TRBV28 and TRBJ2-7, with D tentatively TRBD1 (5 bases). Trimming shortened V by 6 bases and J by 3 bases, and 9 bases separated the two germline ends. Germline CDR1 is MDHEN and CDR2 is SYDVKM. The CDR3 has 12 amino acids. Here the CDR3 DNA reads TGTGCCAGCAGGACGCAGGGCTACGAGCAGTACTTC. Its protein product is CASRTQGYEQYF.

The chain carries TRBV28 and TRBJ1-6, with 10 positions matching TRBD1. This CDR3 has 18 residues. The germline V gene encodes CDR1 MDHEN and CDR2 SYDVKM. V dropped 6 bases and J dropped 5; count of bases not matched to a gene: 13. CDR3 sequence: CASRTPGLGTGDNSPLHF. CDR3 sequence (DNA): TGTGCCAGCAGAACCCCCGGCCTAGGGACAGGGGATAATTCACCCCTCCACTTT.

This clone appeared once. The V gene is TRBV2, the J gene TRBJ2-5, with D perhaps matching TRBD1 (6 bases). The DNA end lines up better with TRBJ2-7; the J call may be wrong. The CDR3 is made up of 15 amino acids. Germline V gene sequence: CDR1 SNHLY, CDR2 FYNNEI. DNA of the CDR3: TGTGCCAGCAGCCAAGGACAGATGAGCTCCTACGAGCAGTACTTC. This encodes CASSQGQMSSYEQYF.